This T cell receptor (beta chain) comes out of a study of cytomegalovirus exposure and HLA in healthy donors. With 60 Vbeta and 13 Jbeta primers, the PCR was carried out. Libraries were prepared by immunoSEQ multiplex PCR; TCRdb keeps only in-frame clonotypes and omits some of them. Of fewer than 200,000 clones listed, around 85% are singletons. General observations from the study: Common viral pathogens were later found to be apparently linked to several of the most significant clusters. The classifier reportedly diagnosed cytomegalovirus status with high sensitivity and specificity. The authors enumerated over 150 TCR beta chains as linked to cytomegalovirus. With DRB1 most and HLA-C fewest, TCR association rates differed between HLA loci in a later analysis.

Trimming took 4 bases from V and 1 from J; bases not matched to a gene: 15. Germline loops: CDR1 ENHRY, CDR2 SYGVKD. CDR3 length equals 18 residues. The sample holds one count of this clone. The antigen remains unidentified. Sequenced material: PBMCs. The clonotype comes from a male donor in good health and CMV-seronegative. V gene TRBV10-3 combines with J gene TRBJ1-2; 7 bases agree with TRBD1. The CDR3 nucleotides are TGTGCCATCAGTGGTAAACCCGGGACAGAAGTCAATAACTATGGCTACACCTTC. This codes for CAISGKPGTEVNNYGYTF.